The clone carrying this T cell receptor beta chain was seen ten or more times. Documented time point: patch test 1, 2 weeks after DPC sensitization. As for treatment: therapeutic diphenylcyclopropenone sensitization with weekly scalp DPC. MiXCR, applied by TCRdb to the RACE reads, yields one record per CDR3 protein. This sample has fewer than 500,000 distinct CDR3 sequences, with 4% to 5.5% found just once. V lost 4 bases, J lost 7 bases, and 13 bases lay in between. CDR3 length: 13 residues. The germline V gene encodes CDR1 GTSNPN and CDR2 SVGIG (reference sequence). The data originate from a study of human T cells and chemical hapten exposure. In the study overall: 0.01% DPC was applied to the upper back in patch tests, which were read at 6 days.

The sequenced sample was whole blood, obtained in connection with sensitization to the hapten diphenylcyclopropenone (DPC). J is TRBJ1-4 and V is TRBV30; D might be TRBD1 (6 bases). The sequence derives from a woman aged 45-60 years with alopecia areata. Some clones in this sample may be carry-over from other donors' samples. CDR3 coding DNA: TGTGCCTGGATGAACAGGGACTCTGAAAAACTGTTTTTT. It yields the protein CAWMNRDSEKLFF.